Listed below are T cell receptor beta chains from one sample, sequenced in a study of blood T cell repertoires in COVID-19. Libraries were prepared by immunoSEQ multiplex PCR; TCRdb keeps only in-frame clonotypes and omits some of them. The table lists approximately 200,000 clones, around 94% of them singletons. Source material: peripheral blood. These receptors all come from a man aged 25 to 40 with COVID-19, enrolled during active disease. The CDR3 runs from the conserved cysteine through the conserved F or W. The D gene is left open where the match is weak. Part of the rows lack a size; the others show once, few, many or a class for expanded clones.

TRBD2 | . | TRBJ2-2 | TRBV3-1/TRBV3-2 | CASSRSVTSGGLPNTGELFF
TRBD1 | . | TRBJ1-6 | TRBV19 | CATKGQHNSPLHF
. | . | TRBJ1-1 | TRBV3-1/TRBV3-2 | CASRTGETEAFF
. | few | TRBJ2-1 | TRBV7-6 | CASSLGGLGYNEQFF
TRBD1 | . | TRBJ1-1 | TRBV2 | CASRTGGGLEAFF
. | . | TRBJ2-3 | TRBV5-4 | CASSLAGDSTDTQYF
TRBD1 | . | TRBJ1-3 | TRBV13 | CASSPTYETGAGNTIYF
TRBD1 | . | TRBJ2-7 | TRBV11-2 | CASSPGTGAYEQYF
TRBD2 | . | TRBJ2-1 | TRBV7-2 | CASSSLAGGLNNEQFF
. | . | TRBJ1-5 | TRBV12-3/TRBV12-4 | CASRGGWAQPQHF
TRBD1 | . | TRBJ2-3 | TRBV7-6 | CASSTSWDRSTDTQYF
. | . | TRBJ1-6 | TRBV11-2 | CASSVTGTHNSPLHF
TRBD1 | once | TRBJ2-3 | TRBV18 | CASSPTPSDREQADTQYF
. | . | TRBJ2-3 | TRBV5-1 | CASSLLAPDTDTQYF
TRBD1 | . | TRBJ1-3 | TRBV7-6 | CASSLYTGTGGGNTIYF
TRBD2 | . | TRBJ2-1 | TRBV11-2 | CASSLVWGGMSSYNEQFF
. | . | TRBJ1-6 | TRBV5-1 | CASSLRGSYNSPLHF
TRBD1 | . | TRBJ1-6 | TRBV5-1 | CASSSQPGQGAGSPLHF
. | . | TRBJ1-6 | TRBV7-2 | CASSSGGTAGNSPLHF
TRBD1 | . | TRBJ1-2 | TRBV28 | CASSLTGVGGYTF
. | . | TRBJ1-4 | TRBV6-5 | CASSSGDEEKLFF
. | once | TRBJ1-3 | TRBV19 | CASTSAGRNRPRNTIYF
. | . | TRBJ2-5 | TRBV5-1 | CASSREAGETQYF
. | . | TRBJ1-3 | TRBV9 | CASSVAEGSGNTIYF
. | . | TRBJ1-3 | TRBV7-7 | CASSPDSSSGNTIYF
TRBD1 | . | TRBJ2-1 | TRBV30 | CAWNRGSIGNEQFF
. | . | TRBJ1-5 | TRBV2 | CASTDGEQPQHF
. | . | TRBJ2-1 | TRBV12-3/TRBV12-4 | CASSRGQKQFF
TRBD2 | . | TRBJ2-3 | TRBV4-1 | CASSQELVGGPGTDTQYF
. | . | TRBJ2-3 | TRBV6-6 | CASSPPRRQATDTQYF
. | . | TRBJ1-4 | TRBV7-6 | CASSLGRPGGPNEKLFF
TRBD2 | . | TRBJ2-2 | TRBV19 | CASSLRTSAEGELFF
. | . | TRBJ2-1 | TRBV24-1 | CATSDFEAGEQFF
. | . | TRBJ2-7 | TRBV5-1 | CASSLQGMRYEQYF
. | . | TRBJ1-3 | TRBV6-5 | CASSYSGEAPRNTIYF
TRBD1 | . | TRBJ1-1 | TRBV2 | CASSLQGYENTEAFF
TRBD1 | . | TRBJ1-6 | TRBV27 | CASSSGQLNSPLHF
. | . | TRBJ1-5 | TRBV12-3/TRBV12-4 | CASSIQNQPQHF
TRBD2 | . | TRBJ2-7 | TRBV9 | CASSVGGVAAYEQYF
TRBD1 | . | TRBJ1-3 | TRBV12-5 | CASGLVFGQGSGNTIYF
. | once | TRBJ2-1 | TRBV7-3 | CASSLTGGNEQFF
. | . | TRBJ1-6 | TRBV6-5 | CASSYGGENSPLHF
TRBD1 | . | TRBJ1-1 | TRBV3-1/TRBV3-2 | CASSHSTGGTEAFF
. | . | TRBJ2-5 | TRBV2 | CASTLLETQYF
. | . | TRBJ2-7 | TRBV9 | CASSLTGVSYEQYF
. | few | TRBJ1-2 | TRBV5-6 | CASSLSGTSNYGYTF
. | once | TRBJ1-1 | TRBV5-4 | CASSPQANTEAFF